The clone carrying this T cell receptor (beta chain) was observed many times. This sample was taken from a study of Graves' ophthalmopathy and Graves' hyperthyroidism. Trimming cost V 2 bases and J 5 bases, with 13 bases left between them. The CDR3 is 16 residues long. The stable label applied to hyperthyroidism with no ophthalmopathy within 18 months of follow-up. Hyperthyroidism cases were recent diagnoses of under 2 months' duration in people aged 18 to 65. Additional autoimmune diseases, uncontrolled infections, pregnancy or lactation disqualified patients. Isolation of PBMCs was performed using 7.5 to 10 ml of fresh peripheral blood. Amplification of the TCR beta CDR3 regions used RNA transcripts (as template). A first-round RT-PCR used HTBI primers, followed by a second-round multiplex PCR. TCRdb fed the multiplex PCR reads into MiXCR, producing one record per CDR3 protein. The sample holds 620,000 or so distinct CDR3 sequences, approximately 21% seen once.

The source is a woman aged 18-29 years with stable Graves' hyperthyroidism. Some clones in this sample may be carry-over from other donors' samples. Sequenced input: peripheral blood. The V and J genes are TRBV12-3 or TRBV12-4 and TRBJ1-6; D is possibly TRBD1 (5 bases). The chain's CDR3 is CASSLIPGRDNSPLHF. As DNA, the CDR3 is TGTGCCAGCAGTTTAATCCCAGGGCGCGATAATTCACCCCTCCACTTT.